This T cell receptor (beta chain) was retrieved from a study of Ad26.COV2.S vaccination and SARS-CoV-2 variants. For the study at large: Administration of Ad26.COV2.S was intramuscular, either once or twice 56 days apart. General observations from the study: Placebo and vaccine recipients had non-spike TCR breadth that was similar. Substantial breadth was reported for post-vaccination spike-specific CD8+ and CD4+ T cells.

TCRdb's copy holds only in-frame clones and misses some; the assay was immunoSEQ multiplex PCR. The sample lists about 680,000 clones, more than 70% occurring once. Stated treatment: about 20 received Ad26.COV2.S at low or high dose, single or two shots; about five received placebo; per-sample allocation not given. Following the first vaccine or placebo injection, samples were taken on day 63. At a Boston site, the person donating was an adult of 18-55 years. About this clone: As yet, its antigen is unknown. In the same sample, other DNA sequences code for this CDR3.

Germline V CDR1 and CDR2: SGHRS, YFSETQ. CDR3 length: 14 residues. V was shortened by 4 bases and J by 5 bases, with 15 bases between the two germline ends. The origin of this receptor is a person between 18 and 59 years old who received the Ad26.COV2.S COVID-19 vaccine or a placebo. Here the sequenced sample was peripheral blood, taken in a trial of Ad26.COV2.S vaccine versus placebo. The chain recombines TRBV5-1 with TRBJ2-5, with D tentatively TRBD2 (6 bases). CDR3 sequence reads: CASSLGGTGETQYF. DNA of the CDR3: TGCGCCAGCAGCCTCGGGGGTACGGGTGAGACCCAGTACTTC.